The entry below gives a single T cell receptor (beta chain) sequence along with its context. CDR1 is KGHSH, CDR2 LQKENI, per germline. This CDR3 is 16 amino acids long. After removal of 0 bases from V and 7 bases from J, the junction contained 6 bases not matched to a gene. Via MiXCR, TCRdb re-called the RT-PCR reads, giving one row per CDR3 protein. The table includes about 700,000 distinct CDR3 sequences, 12% to 15% detected once. The V gene is TRBV18, the J gene TRBJ2-1; 10 bases match TRBD2. The sequence was collected from a female donor in good health, serving as a healthy control. Material: memory CD4+ T cells from blood. The CDR3 reads CASSPPKREGMNEQFF. In nucleotides, the CDR3 is TGTGCCAGCTCACCACCGAAGCGGGAGGGCATGAATGAGCAGTTCTTC.